A single sample gave rise to the 25 T cell receptor beta chains below, sequenced in a study of cytomegalovirus exposure and HLA in healthy donors (dated by TCRdb to about 2017). The protocol used for the library was the immunoSEQ multiplex PCR assay. Held by TCRdb, this immuneACCESS table contains in-frame sequences only and omits some clones. Under half of the omission traces to an unresolved V gene where checked; the cause of the rest is unknown. The sample table contains hundreds of thousands of clones; only one count was recorded for approximately 87% of them. 4.5% to 6% of the sample belongs to the ten largest clones. The sample was PBMCs. The receptors originated from a young woman in good health and CMV-seronegative.

This clone was observed a few times. The chain combines TRBV6-6 with TRBJ1-1, with TRBD1 as a possible D gene (5 bases). CDR3 length equals 14 residues. The V gene's germline CDR1 is MNHNY and CDR2 SVGAGI (reference sequence). Trimming took 0 bases from V and 1 from J, leaving 6 bases between them. For the CDR3, the DNA is TGTGCCAGCAGTTACTCAGACAGGAACACTGAAGCTTTCTTT. Residues: CASSYSDRNTEAFF.

The V and J genes are TRBV15 and TRBJ1-5, with 8 nucleotides matching TRBD1. The V and J ends lost 1 base and 4 bases, in that order; junction bases with no gene match: 9. This CDR3 comprises 17 residues. The germline CDR1 and CDR2 sequences are LNHNV and YYDKDF (reference sequence). CDR3 sequence reads: CATSRGLNDRGNQPQHF. As DNA, the CDR3 is TGTGCCACCAGCAGAGGGTTGAATGACAGGGGAAATCAGCCCCAGCATTTT.

The chain combines TRBV15 with TRBJ2-5, with 10 bases matching TRBD1. The CDR3 spans 15 residues. Looked up from germline, CDR1 is LNHNV and CDR2 is YYDKDF (reference sequence). The junction had 4 bases not matched to a gene; V was cut back by 1 base and J by 5 bases. This chain's CDR3 is CATSRGTGGLETQYF. Here the CDR3 DNA reads TGTGCCACCAGCAGAGGGACAGGGGGATTGGAGACCCAGTACTTC.

This sequence joins TRBV9 and TRBJ1-1; 8 positions agree with TRBD1. V trimming: 0 bases; J trimming: 0 bases; junction bases outside the gene matches: 7. This CDR3 contains 17 residues. Germline CDR1 is SGDLS and CDR2 is YYNGEE. CDR3 nucleotide sequence: TGTGCCAGCAGCGTAGTCAGACAGGGGCGGATGAACACTGAAGCTTTCTTT. The encoded protein is CASSVVRQGRMNTEAFF.

The chain joins TRBV7-2 to TRBJ2-3, with TRBD2 as a possible D gene (6 bases). CDR1 is SGHTA, CDR2 FQGNSA, per germline. CDR3 size: 16 residues. Trimming cost V 2 bases and J 1 base, with 13 bases left between them. Written as DNA, the CDR3 is TGTGCCAGCAGCTTACAAACGGGAGACGGCACAGATACGCAGTATTTT. Protein sequence: CASSLQTGDGTDTQYF.

There are a few counts of this clone. V usage is TRBV4-2 and J usage is TRBJ1-4, with TRBD1 matching over 7 bases. The CDR3 contains 17 residues. Germline CDR1 reads LGHNA; CDR2 reads YNFKEQ. V was pared by 3 bases and J by 7 bases, with 14 bases of the junction left unmatched. The CDR3 protein is CASSHALGGEGGEKLFF. The CDR3 DNA follows: TGTGCCAGCAGCCATGCGCTAGGGGGCGAAGGTGGTGAAAAACTGTTTTTT.

This chain connects TRBV6-6 to TRBJ1-1; 11 bases fit TRBD1. The V gene's germline CDR1 is MNHNY and CDR2 SVGAGI (reference sequence). The length of the CDR3 is 15 residues. The J segment lost 5 bases and the V segment lost 5 bases, leaving 7 bases of the junction unmatched. The CDR3 coding sequence is TGTGCCAGCAGTCCCTCGGACAGGGGGCGGACTGAAGCTTTCTTT. Translating it yields CASSPSDRGRTEAFF.

The chain joins TRBV28 to TRBJ2-1; 9 bases are shared with TRBD2. This CDR3 comprises 15 residues. CDR1 and CDR2 (germline): MDHEN, SYDVKM. J was trimmed by 3 bases and V by 6 bases; bases with no gene match: 6. The CDR3: CASSRRSGSYNEQFF. The CDR3 nucleotides read TGTGCCAGCAGCCGCCGTAGCGGGAGCTACAATGAGCAGTTCTTC.

This clone came up once. This sequence joins TRBV7-9 and TRBJ2-7, with 9 positions matching TRBD2. The CDR3 length is 15 residues. V shed 3 bases, J shed 6 bases, and the junction held 9 bases outside the gene matches. Germline V gives CDR1 SEHNR, CDR2 FQNEAQ (reference sequence). The DNA for the CDR3 is TGTGCCAGCAGCTTTTGGGCGGGAGGGCCTACCGAGCAGTACTTC. Protein sequence: CASSFWAGGPTEQYF.

This chain links TRBV27 with TRBJ2-5; TRBD1 aligns across 8 bases. V was pared by 5 bases and J by 5 bases, with 10 bases of the junction left unmatched. CDR1 is MNHEY, CDR2 SMNVEV, per germline (reference sequence). The CDR3 contains 15 residues. For the CDR3, the DNA is TGTGCCAGCAGTCCCCGGACAGGGAGCTTGGAGACCCAGTACTTC. The encoded protein is CASSPRTGSLETQYF.

This clone appeared once. The rearrangement joins TRBV29-1 to TRBJ2-3; perhaps TRBD2 as D (6 bases). The germline V gene encodes CDR1 SQVTM and CDR2 ANQGSEA. CDR3 length: 15 amino acids. V lost 3 bases to trimming and J lost 4 bases, with 17 bases between them. The CDR3 spells CSVDGREARADTQYF. The CDR3 nucleotides are TGCAGCGTTGACGGCAGGGAGGCTAGGGCAGATACGCAGTATTTT.

The rearrangement joins TRBV29-1 to TRBJ1-2, with no clear D. This CDR3 spans 13 amino acids. In germline, CDR1 is SQVTM, CDR2 ANQGSEA. Trimming shortened V by 6 bases and J by 3 bases, and 14 bases separated the two germline ends. This CDR3 reads CSVKDDTDYGYTF. CDR3 bases: TGCAGCGTCAAGGACGACACCGACTATGGCTACACCTTC.

This chain links TRBV4-1 with TRBJ2-1, with 7 bases aligning to TRBD1. V gave up 3 bases and J gave up 10 bases; unmatched junction bases: 15. Germline V CDR1 and CDR2: MGHRA, YSYEKL. The CDR3 is made up of 16 amino acids. Here the CDR3 reads CASSQSLPRQGGEQFF. CDR3 sequence (DNA): TGCGCCAGCAGCCAGTCCCTTCCTCGACAGGGCGGCGAGCAGTTCTTC.

The chain links TRBV6-1 to TRBJ2-3; the D is unclear. V lost 2 bases and J lost 0, with 9 bases in between. CDR3 length: 15 residues. CDR1 is MNHNS, CDR2 SASEGT, per germline. Here the CDR3 DNA reads TGTGCCAGCAGTGAACTCGGTATAAGCACAGATACGCAGTATTTT. Protein: CASSELGISTDTQYF.

This clone is a singleton in its sample. The rearrangement uses TRBV5-6 and TRBJ2-7, with a weak D call TRBD1 (6 bases). Trimming took off 2 bases at V and 0 bases at J, with 15 bases between the two ends. The V gene's germline CDR1 is SGHDT and CDR2 YYEEEE. The length of the CDR3 is 16 residues. The CDR3 is CASSFTTGTFSYEQYF. In DNA, the CDR3 is TGTGCCAGCAGCTTTACAACCGGGACATTCTCCTACGAGCAGTACTTC.

This clone was counted a few times. The V and J genes are TRBV7-9 and TRBJ1-3; D remains ambiguous. The CDR3 spans 17 residues. Germline values: CDR1 SEHNR, CDR2 FQNEAQ (reference sequence). Trimming left V 1 base short and J 4 bases short, with 17 bases between. CDR3 residues: CASSLGGAALFGNTIYF. The CDR3 DNA reads as TGTGCCAGCAGCTTAGGAGGTGCGGCCCTCTTCGGAAACACCATATATTTT.

The chain employs TRBV28 and TRBJ1-2; D ambiguous. The V gene's germline CDR1 is MDHEN and CDR2 SYDVKM. Trimming removed 5 bases from V and 0 bases from J, with 4 bases in between. The CDR3 is 12 residues long. The CDR3 coding sequence is TGTGCCAGCAGTCAAGCTAACTATGGCTACACCTTC. Translated: CASSQANYGYTF.

CDR3 residues: CASSVRGEGSPLHF. As DNA, the CDR3 is TGTGCCAGCAGTGTCAGGGGGGAAGGTTCACCCCTCCACTTT. This chain uses TRBV2 with TRBJ1-6; TRBD1 agrees at 7 bases. Per germline, CDR1 SNHLY and CDR2 FYNNEI. The V segment lost 4 bases and the J segment 9 bases; nucleotides outside the gene matches: 6. CDR3 length: 14 amino acids.

V usage is TRBV4-1 and J usage is TRBJ2-5; D gene unclear. This CDR3 is built from 13 residues. V was trimmed by 4 bases and J by 5 bases, leaving 11 bases between them. Germline assignment: CDR1 MGHRA and CDR2 YSYEKL. CDR3 loop: CASSLVLVETQYF. The CDR3, as DNA: TGCGCCAGCAGCCTCGTCCTAGTGGAGACCCAGTACTTC.

As DNA, the CDR3 is TGCGCCAGCAGCCTGGGACAGGGGGGGAATGAGCAGTTCTTC. Encoded protein: CASSLGQGGNEQFF. The gene calls are TRBV5-1 and TRBJ2-1, with 11 bases matching TRBD1. The J segment lost 7 bases and the V segment lost 4 bases, leaving 4 bases of the junction unmatched. Germline loops: CDR1 SGHRS, CDR2 YFSETQ. The CDR3 runs to 14 residues.

V and J are TRBV5-4 and TRBJ1-4, with TRBD1 matching over 10 bases. V dropped 0 bases and J dropped 5; count of bases not matched to a gene: 4. CDR1 and CDR2 from the germline V gene are SGHNT and YYREEE (reference sequence). The CDR3 has 16 residues. CDR3 amino acids: CASSLGRTGGNEKLFF. The CDR3 nucleotides read TGTGCCAGCAGCTTGGGTCGGACAGGGGGGAATGAAAAACTGTTTTTT.

Here the CDR3 reads CAISSGTGGLYEQFF. DNA for the CDR3: TGTGCCATCAGCTCCGGGACAGGGGGCTTATATGAGCAGTTCTTC. The chain employs TRBV10-3 and TRBJ2-1; TRBD1 matches at 12 bases. Trimming removed 6 bases from V and 8 bases from J; junction bases left unmatched: 8. Germline V gene lookup returns CDR1 ENHRY and CDR2 SYGVKD. This CDR3 region has 15 residues.

The rearrangement links TRBV29-1 to TRBJ2-5, with 8 bases fitting TRBD1. The CDR3 is 14 amino acids. Germline V gene lookup returns CDR1 SQVTM and CDR2 ANQGSEA. J was trimmed by 5 bases and V by 3 bases; bases with no gene match: 8. Written as DNA, the CDR3 is TGCAGCGTTGACGTACCTGACAGGGGTGAGACCCAGTACTTC. This gives the protein CSVDVPDRGETQYF.

This clone was picked up a small number of times. This CDR3 reads CASRVGSQSYEQYF. The CDR3 nucleotides read TGTGCCAGCAGGGTGGGGTCCCAATCCTACGAGCAGTACTTC. The chain recombines TRBV28 with TRBJ2-7, with no clear D. Deletions cut 6 bases from V and 1 base from J, with 13 bases between. Germline assignment: CDR1 MDHEN and CDR2 SYDVKM. The length of the CDR3 is 14 residues.

The chain carries TRBV10-3 and TRBJ1-5; no reliable D call. CDR3 length: 20 residues. V gave up 5 bases and J gave up 1 base, with 27 bases separating them. Germline values: CDR1 ENHRY, CDR2 SYGVKD. CDR3 amino acids: CAISRELRGNYGGSNQPQHF. The CDR3 region has the DNA TGTGCCATCAGTCGGGAGCTGAGAGGGAACTACGGAGGGAGCAATCAGCCCCAGCATTTT.